The sequence of this T cell receptor (beta chain) was determined in a study of shared clonotypes between healthy human individuals. At the level of the study: Donor ages ranged 18 to 49 years: a couple of women, a few men.

Germline CDR1 is MNHEY and CDR2 is SVGAGI. V dropped 5 bases and J dropped 5 bases, with 16 bases sitting between them. This CDR3 has 14 amino acids. CD45RA+ naive and CD45RA-negative memory subsets were separated from CD4+ cells. The authors distributed each subset's genomic DNA evenly over several immunoSEQ plates. The method was immunoSEQ multiplex PCR; TCRdb's version includes in-frame clones alone and lacks a portion of them. The table has 300,000 to 400,000 clones, around two thirds seen once; the top ten hold 10%. The sequence came from a man between 25 and 39 years old in good health. This sequence joins TRBV6-5 and TRBJ2-7, with no clear D. Material: memory CD4+ T cells sorted from blood. The subset here: CD45RA-negative fraction. CDR3 coding DNA: TGTGCCAGCAGTAACCCCGCTAGATACCACGAGCAGTACTTC. Protein sequence: CASSNPARYHEQYF.